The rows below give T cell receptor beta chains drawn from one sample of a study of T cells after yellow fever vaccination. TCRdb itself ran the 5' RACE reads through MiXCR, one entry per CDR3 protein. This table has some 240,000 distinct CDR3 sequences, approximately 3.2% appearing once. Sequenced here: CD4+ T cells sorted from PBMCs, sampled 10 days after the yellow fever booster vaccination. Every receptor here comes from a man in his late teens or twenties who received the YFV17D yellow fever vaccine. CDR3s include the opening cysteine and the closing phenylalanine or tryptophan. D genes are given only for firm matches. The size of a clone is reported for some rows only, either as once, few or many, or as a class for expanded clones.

cdr3_aa: CSVNPGGRVYGYTF
cdr3_nt: TGCAGTGTTAACCCGGGAGGCCGAGTCTATGGCTACACCTTC
clone_size: few
cdr3_length: 14
v_call: TRBV20-1
j_call: TRBJ1-2
d_call: NA

cdr3_aa: CASSPRTEPATNEKLFF
cdr3_nt: TGTGCCAGCAGTCCCAGGACAGAGCCCGCAACTAATGAAAAACTGTTTTTT
clone_size: NA
cdr3_length: 17
v_call: TRBV6-6
j_call: TRBJ1-4
d_call: NA

cdr3_aa: CASSLVPSGGANTGELFF
cdr3_nt: TGTGCCAGCAGCTTAGTTCCTAGCGGGGGCGCGAACACCGGGGAGCTGTTTTTT
clone_size: NA
cdr3_length: 18
v_call: TRBV7-2
j_call: TRBJ2-2
d_call: TRBD2

cdr3_aa: CASSPPVGGTLAKNIQYF
cdr3_nt: TGTGCCAGCTCACCACCGGTGGGAGGAACCTTAGCCAAAAACATTCAGTACTTC
clone_size: few
cdr3_length: 18
v_call: TRBV18
j_call: TRBJ2-4
d_call: NA

cdr3_aa: CASSLGLGELFF
cdr3_nt: TGTGCCAGCAGCTTGGGGTTGGGGGAGCTGTTTTTT
clone_size: many
cdr3_length: 12
v_call: TRBV5-4
j_call: TRBJ2-2
d_call: NA

cdr3_aa: CASSSGLLGAQHF
cdr3_nt: TGTGCCAGCAGCTCGGGTCTTTTAGGGGCCCAGCATTTT
clone_size: few
cdr3_length: 13
v_call: TRBV5-6
j_call: TRBJ1-5
d_call: NA

cdr3_aa: CSVDSRMNTEAFF
cdr3_nt: TGCAGCGTTGATAGTCGGATGAACACTGAAGCTTTCTTT
clone_size: many
cdr3_length: 13
v_call: TRBV29-1
j_call: TRBJ1-1
d_call: NA

cdr3_aa: CATRPDRGAYNSPLHF
cdr3_nt: TGTGCCACCAGACCGGACAGGGGGGCTTATAATTCACCCCTCCACTTT
clone_size: many
cdr3_length: 16
v_call: TRBV15
j_call: TRBJ1-6
d_call: TRBD1

cdr3_aa: CSARRRLAGESSYNEQFF
cdr3_nt: TGCAGTGCACGGAGACGACTAGCGGGGGAAAGCTCCTACAATGAGCAGTTCTTC
clone_size: few
cdr3_length: 18
v_call: TRBV20-1
j_call: TRBJ2-1
d_call: TRBD2

cdr3_aa: CATSRDGRQGGGYTF
cdr3_nt: TGTGCCACCAGCAGAGATGGGAGACAGGGTGGTGGCTACACCTTC
clone_size: NA
cdr3_length: 15
v_call: TRBV15
j_call: TRBJ1-2
d_call: TRBD1

cdr3_aa: CASSDRGSYNEQFF
cdr3_nt: TGTGCCAGCAGCGACAGGGGCTCCTACAATGAGCAGTTCTTC
clone_size: many
cdr3_length: 14
v_call: TRBV12-3/TRBV12-4
j_call: TRBJ2-1
d_call: TRBD1

cdr3_aa: CASRRGTNEKLFF
cdr3_nt: TGTGCCAGCAGACGCGGAACAAATGAAAAACTGTTTTTT
clone_size: many
cdr3_length: 13
v_call: TRBV12-3/TRBV12-4
j_call: TRBJ1-4
d_call: NA

cdr3_aa: CASSFTGTSTDTQYF
cdr3_nt: TGCGCCAGCAGCTTCACCGGGACTAGCACAGATACGCAGTATTTT
clone_size: many
cdr3_length: 15
v_call: TRBV5-1
j_call: TRBJ2-3
d_call: NA

cdr3_aa: CASSLSGLYYEQYF
cdr3_nt: TGCGCCAGCAGCTTGTCGGGACTCTACTACGAGCAGTACTTC
clone_size: many
cdr3_length: 14
v_call: TRBV5-1
j_call: TRBJ2-7
d_call: NA

cdr3_aa: CAISESLAGDHSYEQYF
cdr3_nt: TGTGCCATCAGTGAGTCGCTAGCGGGGGACCACTCCTACGAGCAGTACTTC
clone_size: many
cdr3_length: 17
v_call: TRBV10-3
j_call: TRBJ2-7
d_call: TRBD2

cdr3_aa: CASSLIDRVDSPLHF
cdr3_nt: TGTGCCAGCAGCCTGATCGACAGGGTTGATTCACCCCTCCACTTT
clone_size: few
cdr3_length: 15
v_call: TRBV5-4
j_call: TRBJ1-6
d_call: TRBD1

cdr3_aa: CASSSGLAALTDTQYF
cdr3_nt: TGCGCCAGCAGCTCCGGCTTGGCAGCCCTCACAGATACGCAGTATTTT
clone_size: many
cdr3_length: 16
v_call: TRBV5-1
j_call: TRBJ2-3
d_call: NA

cdr3_aa: CASSPGAGQGAFQPQHF
cdr3_nt: TGTGCCAGCAGCCCAGGGGCCGGACAGGGCGCTTTTCAGCCCCAGCATTTT
clone_size: many
cdr3_length: 17
v_call: TRBV12-3/TRBV12-4
j_call: TRBJ1-5
d_call: TRBD1

cdr3_aa: CASSVSGSPETQYF
cdr3_nt: TGTGCCAGCAGTGTGAGCGGGTCCCCAGAGACCCAGTACTTC
clone_size: many
cdr3_length: 14
v_call: TRBV12-3/TRBV12-4
j_call: TRBJ2-5
d_call: NA

cdr3_aa: CATSPGLAGQETQYF
cdr3_nt: TGTGCCACCAGCCCTGGACTAGCGGGGCAAGAGACCCAGTACTTC
clone_size: NA
cdr3_length: 15
v_call: TRBV15
j_call: TRBJ2-5
d_call: TRBD2

cdr3_aa: CASAPGQGHDYGYTF
cdr3_nt: TGTGCCAGCGCCCCGGGACAGGGACATGACTATGGCTACACCTTC
clone_size: many
cdr3_length: 15
v_call: TRBV19
j_call: TRBJ1-2
d_call: TRBD1

cdr3_aa: CSVETQSTSIGELFF
cdr3_nt: TGCAGCGTTGAAACCCAATCGACTAGTATCGGGGAGCTGTTTTTT
clone_size: many
cdr3_length: 15
v_call: TRBV29-1
j_call: TRBJ2-2
d_call: NA

cdr3_aa: CASSPGANNEQFF
cdr3_nt: TGTGCCAGCAGCCCGGGGGCAAACAATGAGCAGTTCTTC
clone_size: many
cdr3_length: 13
v_call: TRBV7-3
j_call: TRBJ2-1
d_call: NA

cdr3_aa: CASSPTSLGFGEQFF
cdr3_nt: TGTGCCAGCAGTCCCACTAGCTTGGGATTCGGGGAGCAGTTCTTC
clone_size: few
cdr3_length: 15
v_call: TRBV6-5
j_call: TRBJ2-1
d_call: NA

cdr3_aa: CSAASRRRSEKLFF
cdr3_nt: TGCAGTGCCGCCTCTAGAAGAAGAAGTGAAAAACTGTTTTTT
clone_size: few
cdr3_length: 14
v_call: TRBV20-1
j_call: TRBJ1-4
d_call: NA

cdr3_aa: CASSEFHGRVTEAFF
cdr3_nt: TGTGCCAGCAGTGAATTCCATGGGAGAGTCACTGAAGCTTTCTTT
clone_size: few
cdr3_length: 15
v_call: TRBV25-1
j_call: TRBJ1-1
d_call: NA

cdr3_aa: CSVSTGLTEAFF
cdr3_nt: TGCAGCGTGAGTACAGGGTTGACTGAAGCTTTCTTT
clone_size: many
cdr3_length: 12
v_call: TRBV29-1
j_call: TRBJ1-1
d_call: NA

cdr3_aa: CSPREGNYGYTF
cdr3_nt: TGCAGTCCCCGAGAAGGGAACTATGGCTACACCTTC
clone_size: many
cdr3_length: 12
v_call: TRBV20-1
j_call: TRBJ1-2
d_call: NA

cdr3_aa: CASSLAGSYTGELFF
cdr3_nt: TGTGCCAGCAGTTTAGCCGGTAGCTACACCGGGGAGCTGTTTTTT
clone_size: many
cdr3_length: 15
v_call: TRBV28
j_call: TRBJ2-2
d_call: NA